This T cell receptor beta chain was identified in a study of blood T cell repertoires in COVID-19. CDR1 is SGHRS, CDR2 YFSETQ, per germline. The junction had 3 bases not matched to a gene; V was cut back by 4 bases and J by 2 bases. The CDR3 consists of 16 residues. The assay was immunoSEQ multiplex PCR, and TCRdb's table has in-frame clones only and misses some. This sample has fewer than 400,000 clones, with 70% to 90% found just once. This TCR was recovered from a man aged 30 to 39 who had recovered from COVID-19. Sequenced sample: PBMCs or T cells enriched from blood (not recorded which). This chain links TRBV5-1 with TRBJ2-1, with 13 bases fitting TRBD2. The CDR3 nucleotides are TGCGCCAGCAGCGGGGGACTAGCGGGGACCTACAATGAGCAGTTCTTC. Residues: CASSGGLAGTYNEQFF.